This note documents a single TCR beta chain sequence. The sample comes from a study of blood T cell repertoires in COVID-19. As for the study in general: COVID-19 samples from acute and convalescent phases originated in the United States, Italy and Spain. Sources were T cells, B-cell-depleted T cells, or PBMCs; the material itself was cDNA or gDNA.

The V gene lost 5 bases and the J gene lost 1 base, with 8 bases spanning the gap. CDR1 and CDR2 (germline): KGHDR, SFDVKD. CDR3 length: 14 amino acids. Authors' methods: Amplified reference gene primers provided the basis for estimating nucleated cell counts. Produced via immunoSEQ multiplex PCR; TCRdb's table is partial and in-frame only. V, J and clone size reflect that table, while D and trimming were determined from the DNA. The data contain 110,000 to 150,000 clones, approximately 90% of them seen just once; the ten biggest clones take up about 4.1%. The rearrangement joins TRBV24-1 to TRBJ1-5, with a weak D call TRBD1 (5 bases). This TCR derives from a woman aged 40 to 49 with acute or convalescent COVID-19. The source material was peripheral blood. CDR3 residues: CATSAGGSNQPQHF. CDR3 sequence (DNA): TGTGCCACCAGTGCCGGGGGGAGCAATCAGCCCCAGCATTTT.